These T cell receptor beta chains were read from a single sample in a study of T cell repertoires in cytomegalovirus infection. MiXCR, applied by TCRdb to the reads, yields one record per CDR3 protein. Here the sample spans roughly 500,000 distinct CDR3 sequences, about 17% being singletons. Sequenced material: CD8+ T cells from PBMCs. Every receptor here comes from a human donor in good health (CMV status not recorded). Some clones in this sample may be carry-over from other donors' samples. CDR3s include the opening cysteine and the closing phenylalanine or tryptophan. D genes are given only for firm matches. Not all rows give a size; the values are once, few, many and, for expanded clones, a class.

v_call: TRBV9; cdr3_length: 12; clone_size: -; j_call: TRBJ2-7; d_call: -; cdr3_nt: TGTGCCAGCAGCGCCATAGGCTACGAGCAGTACTTC; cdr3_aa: CASSAIGYEQYF
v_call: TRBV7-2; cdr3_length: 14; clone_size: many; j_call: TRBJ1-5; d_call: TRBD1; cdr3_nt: TGTGCCAGCAGCAAGACAGGGGGCGGTCAGCCCCAGCATTTT; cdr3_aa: CASSKTGGGQPQHF
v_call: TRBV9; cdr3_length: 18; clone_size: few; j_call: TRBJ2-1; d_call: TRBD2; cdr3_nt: TGTGCCAGCAGCTCAGATTCTAGCGGGGACACATCCTACAATGAGCAGTTCTTC; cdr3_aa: CASSSDSSGDTSYNEQFF
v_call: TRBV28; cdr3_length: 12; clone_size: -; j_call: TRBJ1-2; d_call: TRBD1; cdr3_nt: TGTGCCAGCAGGGACAGGGGAATTGGCTACACCTTC; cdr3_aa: CASRDRGIGYTF
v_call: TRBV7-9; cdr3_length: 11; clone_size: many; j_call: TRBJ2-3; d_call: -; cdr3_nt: TGTGCCAGCACCTCAGATCATGGGCAGTATTTT; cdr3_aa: CASTSDHGQYF
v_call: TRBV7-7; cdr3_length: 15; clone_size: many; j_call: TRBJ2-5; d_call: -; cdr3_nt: TGTGCCAGCAGCCCCTCCCGGGGGCGGATGGAGACCCAGTACTTC; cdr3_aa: CASSPSRGRMETQYF
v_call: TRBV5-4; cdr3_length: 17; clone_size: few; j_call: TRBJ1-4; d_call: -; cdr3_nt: TGTGCCAGCAGCACTACCCAGGACCTCCTAGGGCGTGAAAAACTGTTTTTT; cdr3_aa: CASSTTQDLLGREKLFF
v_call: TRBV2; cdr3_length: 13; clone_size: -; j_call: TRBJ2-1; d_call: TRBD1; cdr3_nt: TGTGCCAGCGAGGGGGACAGGGGTGATGAGCAGTTCTTC; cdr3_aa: CASEGDRGDEQFF
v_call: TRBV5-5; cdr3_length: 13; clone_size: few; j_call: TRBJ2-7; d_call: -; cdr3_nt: TGTGCCAGCAGCTTCGGTCGCAGGTACGAGCAGTACTTC; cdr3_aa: CASSFGRRYEQYF
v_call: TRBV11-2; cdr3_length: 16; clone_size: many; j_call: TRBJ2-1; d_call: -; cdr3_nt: TGTGCCAGCAGCTTAGTAGGGGGGGGACTGCCCAATGAGCAGTTCTTC; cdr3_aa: CASSLVGGGLPNEQFF
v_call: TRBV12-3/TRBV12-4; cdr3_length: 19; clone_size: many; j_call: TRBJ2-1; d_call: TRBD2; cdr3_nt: TGTGCCAGCAGTCCCGGGACTAGCGGGGCTAAAAGCTCCTACAATGAGCAGTTCTTC; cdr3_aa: CASSPGTSGAKSSYNEQFF
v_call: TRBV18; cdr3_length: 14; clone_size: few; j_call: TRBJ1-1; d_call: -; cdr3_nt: TGTGCCAGCTCACCAACGGACCTGAACACTGAAGCTTTCTTT; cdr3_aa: CASSPTDLNTEAFF
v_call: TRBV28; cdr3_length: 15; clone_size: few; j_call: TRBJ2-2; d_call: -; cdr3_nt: TGTGCCAGCAGTTTGACTAGAACCAGAACCGGGGAGCTGTTTTTT; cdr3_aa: CASSLTRTRTGELFF
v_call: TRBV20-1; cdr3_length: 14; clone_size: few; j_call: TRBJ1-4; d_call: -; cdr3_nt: TGCAGTGCTAGTCCAGGGTCAACTAATGAAAAACTGTTTTTT; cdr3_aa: CSASPGSTNEKLFF
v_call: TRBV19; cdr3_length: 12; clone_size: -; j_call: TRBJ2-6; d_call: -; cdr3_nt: TGTGCCAGTAGTATAGGGGCCAACGTCCTGACTTTC; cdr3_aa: CASSIGANVLTF
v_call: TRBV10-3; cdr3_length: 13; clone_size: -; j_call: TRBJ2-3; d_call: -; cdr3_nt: TGTGCCATCAGCGGGGAGATCACAGATACGCAGTATTTT; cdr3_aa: CAISGEITDTQYF
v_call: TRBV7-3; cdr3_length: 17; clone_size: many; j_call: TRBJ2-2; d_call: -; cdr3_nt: TGTGCCAGCAGCTCCCGGCGCAGGGGCCTGAACACCGGGGAGCTGTTTTTT; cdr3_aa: CASSSRRRGLNTGELFF
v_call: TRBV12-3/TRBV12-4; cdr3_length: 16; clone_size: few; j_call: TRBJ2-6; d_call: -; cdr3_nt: TGTGCCAGCAGTTTCGCCAGGCCAAGTGGGGCCAACGTCCTGACTTTC; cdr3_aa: CASSFARPSGANVLTF
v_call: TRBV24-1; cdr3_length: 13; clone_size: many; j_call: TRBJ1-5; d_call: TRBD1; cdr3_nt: TGTGCCACCAGTAACAGGGGGCGAGGTCCCCAGCATTTT; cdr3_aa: CATSNRGRGPQHF
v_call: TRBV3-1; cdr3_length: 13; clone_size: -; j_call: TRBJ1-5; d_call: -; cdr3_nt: TGTGCCAGCAGCCAAGCACCCAATCAGCCCCAGCATTTT; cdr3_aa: CASSQAPNQPQHF
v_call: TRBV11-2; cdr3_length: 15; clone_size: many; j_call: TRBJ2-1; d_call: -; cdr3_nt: TGTGCCAGCAACCCCTGGGCTAGCTCCTACAATGAGCAGTTCTTC; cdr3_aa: CASNPWASSYNEQFF
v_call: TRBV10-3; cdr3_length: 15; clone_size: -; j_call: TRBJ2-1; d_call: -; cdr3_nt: TGTGCCATCAGTGGTACTAGTACCTCCTACAATGAGCAGTTCTTC; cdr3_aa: CAISGTSTSYNEQFF
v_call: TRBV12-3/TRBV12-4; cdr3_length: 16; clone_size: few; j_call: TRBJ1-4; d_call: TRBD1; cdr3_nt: TGTGCCAGCAGTTCGACCGGGACAGGGGGAAGTGAAAAACTGTTTTTT; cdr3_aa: CASSSTGTGGSEKLFF
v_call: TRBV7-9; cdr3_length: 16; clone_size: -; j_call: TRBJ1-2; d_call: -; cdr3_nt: TGTGCCAGCAGCTGGTTAACAGGGAAAAAGTCGGGTGGCTACACCTTC; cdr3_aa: CASSWLTGKKSGGYTF
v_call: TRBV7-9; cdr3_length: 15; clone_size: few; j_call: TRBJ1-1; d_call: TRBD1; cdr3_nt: TGTGCCAGCAGAGAAGGGACAGGCCTGGGGACTGAAGCTTTCTTT; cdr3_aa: CASREGTGLGTEAFF
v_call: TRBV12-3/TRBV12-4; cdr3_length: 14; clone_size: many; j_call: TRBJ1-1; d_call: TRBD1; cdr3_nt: TGTGCCAGCACCGAGACAGGGGTGAACACTGAAGCTTTCTTT; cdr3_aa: CASTETGVNTEAFF
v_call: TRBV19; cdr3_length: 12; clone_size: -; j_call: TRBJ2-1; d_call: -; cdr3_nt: TGTGCCAGTAGCGCTGCGGGGAATGAGCAGTTCTTC; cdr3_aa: CASSAAGNEQFF
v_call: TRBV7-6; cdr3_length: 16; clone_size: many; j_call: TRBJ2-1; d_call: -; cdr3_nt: TGTGCCAGCAGCTTAATGGGACGGGGGGCCCTGGATGAGCAGTTCTTC; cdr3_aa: CASSLMGRGALDEQFF
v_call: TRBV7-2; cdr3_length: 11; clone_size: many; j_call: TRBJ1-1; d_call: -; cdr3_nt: TGTGCCAGCAGCCTCGGGTTTGAAGCTTTCTTT; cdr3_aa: CASSLGFEAFF
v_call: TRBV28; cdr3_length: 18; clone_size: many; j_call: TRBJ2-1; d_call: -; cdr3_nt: TGTGCCAGCAGTTTATCGTTGCAGGGGAGGGTGTTCGTGGATGAGCAGTTCTTC; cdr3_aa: CASSLSLQGRVFVDEQFF
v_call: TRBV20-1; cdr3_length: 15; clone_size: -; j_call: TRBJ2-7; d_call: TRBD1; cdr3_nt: TGCAGTGCTAGAGATAGCCCGACAGGGAACTACGAGCAGTACTTC; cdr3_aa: CSARDSPTGNYEQYF
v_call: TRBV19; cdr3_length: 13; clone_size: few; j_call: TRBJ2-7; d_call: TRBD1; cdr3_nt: TGTGCCTGTGGGACAGGCGGATCCTACGAGCAGTACTTC; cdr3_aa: CACGTGGSYEQYF
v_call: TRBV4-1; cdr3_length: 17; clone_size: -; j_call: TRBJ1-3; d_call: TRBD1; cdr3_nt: TGCGCCAGCAGCCAGGGACAGGGGATCGACATTGGAAACACCATATATTTT; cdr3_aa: CASSQGQGIDIGNTIYF
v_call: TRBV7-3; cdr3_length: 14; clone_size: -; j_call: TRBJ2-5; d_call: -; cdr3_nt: TGTGCCAGCAGCCCGTCAGGGGACCAAGGGACCCAGTACTTC; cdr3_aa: CASSPSGDQGTQYF
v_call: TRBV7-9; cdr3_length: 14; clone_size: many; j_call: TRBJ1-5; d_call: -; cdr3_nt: TGTGCCAGCAGCCCCCCGGGTGGCAATCAGCCCCAGCATTTT; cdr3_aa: CASSPPGGNQPQHF
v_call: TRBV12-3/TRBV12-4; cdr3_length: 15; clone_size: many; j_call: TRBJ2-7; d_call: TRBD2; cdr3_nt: TGTGCCAGCAGTTACAGCGGGAGGCTATCCTACGAGCAGTACTTC; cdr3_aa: CASSYSGRLSYEQYF
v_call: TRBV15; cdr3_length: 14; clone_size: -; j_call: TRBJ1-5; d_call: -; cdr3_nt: TGTGCCACCAGCCCGGGGGGTAGCAATCAGCCCCAGCATTTT; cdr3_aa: CATSPGGSNQPQHF
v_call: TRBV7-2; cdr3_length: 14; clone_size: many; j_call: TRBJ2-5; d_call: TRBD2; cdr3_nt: TGTGCCAGCAGCTTAAGCGGGAGCGCGGAGACCCAGTACTTC; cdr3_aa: CASSLSGSAETQYF
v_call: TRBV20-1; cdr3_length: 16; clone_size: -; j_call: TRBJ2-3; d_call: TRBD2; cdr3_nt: TGCAGTGCTAGAGACCTACTAGCGGACTACACAGATACGCAGTATTTT; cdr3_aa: CSARDLLADYTDTQYF
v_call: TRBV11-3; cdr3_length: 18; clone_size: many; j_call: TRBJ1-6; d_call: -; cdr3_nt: TGTGCCAGCAGCTTAGAAAAGTGGGACATCGACCAAAATTCACCCCTCCACTTT; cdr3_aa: CASSLEKWDIDQNSPLHF
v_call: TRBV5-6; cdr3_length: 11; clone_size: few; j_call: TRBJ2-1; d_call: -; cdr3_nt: TGTGCCAGCAGCAGCTCCATTGAGCAGTTCTTC; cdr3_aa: CASSSSIEQFF
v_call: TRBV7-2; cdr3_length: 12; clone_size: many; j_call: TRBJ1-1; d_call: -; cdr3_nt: TGTGCCAGCAGCTTAAGGTCGAATTTGGCTTTCTTT; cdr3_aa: CASSLRSNLAFF
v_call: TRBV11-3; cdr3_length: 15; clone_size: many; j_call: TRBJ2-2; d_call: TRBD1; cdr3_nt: TGTGCCAGCAGTGACAGGGGGGCGAACACCGGGGAGCTGTTTTTT; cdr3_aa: CASSDRGANTGELFF
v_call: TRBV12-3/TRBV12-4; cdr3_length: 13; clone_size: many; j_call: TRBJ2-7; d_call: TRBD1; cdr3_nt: TGTGCCAGCAGACCCGGGACAGAATACGAGCAGTACTTC; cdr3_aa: CASRPGTEYEQYF
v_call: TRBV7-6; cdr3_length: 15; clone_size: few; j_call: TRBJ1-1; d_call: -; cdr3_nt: TGTGCCAGCAGCTCAGACGGACACGGAGACACTGAAGCTTTCTTT; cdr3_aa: CASSSDGHGDTEAFF